Presented here are 15 T cell receptor beta chains from one specimen sequenced in a study of CD8 T cells in Susac syndrome. Reverse transcription used roughly 0.5 to 1 ug RNA and random hexamers. TCRdb independently ran MiXCR on the immunoSEQ multiplex PCR reads; one entry per CDR3 protein. The table records fewer than 350,000 distinct CDR3 sequences, around 91% of them present only once. Input material: CD8+ T cells from PBMCs. The receptor source for this set is a human donor with multiple sclerosis.

This clonotype showed up just once. This sequence joins TRBV7-9 and TRBJ2-1, with 7 bases that match TRBD2. The CDR3 is 15 amino acids. From germline, CDR1 is SEHNR and CDR2 FQNEAQ (reference sequence). V lost 6 bases, J lost 10 bases, and 15 bases stayed unmatched. CDR3: CASSPQTSLNWEQFF. CDR3 bases: TGTGCCAGCAGTCCCCAGACTAGCTTAAATTGGGAGCAGTTCTTC.

This clonotype has just one count. The V and J genes are TRBV5-5 and TRBJ2-7; D not resolved. The CDR3 has 13 residues. The V gene lost 4 bases and the J gene lost 5 bases, with 13 bases spanning the gap. The V gene's germline CDR1 is SGHKS and CDR2 YYEKEE (reference sequence). Here the CDR3 reads CASSPWSGNEQYF. Written as DNA, the CDR3 is TGTGCCAGCAGCCCTTGGAGTGGGAACGAGCAGTACTTC.

This sequence joins TRBV7-9 and TRBJ2-7, with 11 bases lining up with TRBD2. The CDR3 loop spans 16 amino acids. Germline values: CDR1 SEHNR, CDR2 FQNEAQ (reference sequence). V was pared by 5 bases and J by 6 bases, with 12 bases of the junction left unmatched. The CDR3 reads CASSPVSGRASSEQYF. The CDR3 DNA reads TGTGCCAGCAGCCCGGTTAGCGGGAGGGCCTCTTCCGAGCAGTACTTC.

The chain recombines TRBV12-3 or TRBV12-4 with TRBJ2-3; 8 bases agree with TRBD1. Germline trimming cut 8 bases from V and 6 bases from J; bases unmatched to any gene: 16. CDR3 length: 16 residues. CDR3: CASLPFQGASGDTQYF. In DNA form, the CDR3 reads TGTGCCAGCCTCCCCTTTCAGGGGGCAAGTGGGGATACGCAGTATTTT.

The V call is TRBV20-1, the J call TRBJ2-5; 9 nucleotides line up with TRBD1. The CDR3 sequence is 16 residues long. The germline gives CDR1 DFQATT, CDR2 SNEGSKA (reference sequence). V shed 3 bases, J shed 5 bases, and the junction held 13 bases outside the gene matches. CDR3 sequence: CSARALGQGLSETQYF. The CDR3 DNA reads as TGCAGTGCTAGGGCCTTGGGACAGGGTCTCTCCGAGACCCAGTACTTC.

The V and J genes are TRBV4-3 and TRBJ2-1; D remains unclear. The length of the CDR3 is 14 residues. The ends were cut back, 0 bases at V and 5 bases at J, with 8 bases in the middle. The V gene's germline CDR1 is LGHNA and CDR2 YSLEER. The CDR3, as DNA: TGCGCCAGCAGCCAAGACCATACGCACAATGAGCAGTTCTTC. It encodes CASSQDHTHNEQFF.

The rearrangement links TRBV27 to TRBJ2-7, with D perhaps TRBD2 (7 bases). CDR3 length equals 15 residues. CDR1 and CDR2 (germline): MNHEY, SMNVEV (reference sequence). Deletions cut 2 bases from V and 4 bases from J, with 15 bases between. The CDR3 spells CASSLRAGGLYEQYF. Here the CDR3 DNA reads TGTGCCAGCAGTTTACGAGCCGGGGGGCTGTACGAGCAGTACTTC.

In nucleotides, the CDR3 is TGTGCCAGCAGCCGGCCCGGGAGCGGGGTAAAGACCCAGTACTTC. Protein product: CASSRPGSGVKTQYF. The gene calls are TRBV7-9 and TRBJ2-5; 7 positions agree with TRBD2. Germline loops: CDR1 SEHNR, CDR2 FQNEAQ (reference sequence). The ends lost 5 bases at V and 6 bases at J; junction bases unmatched: 12. This CDR3 is 15 amino acids long.

The CDR3: CASSPWTSGSRNEQFF. The CDR3 nucleotides read TGTGCCAGCAGTCCCTGGACTAGCGGGAGTCGCAATGAGCAGTTCTTC. This chain joins TRBV6-6 and TRBJ2-1; 13 bases match TRBD2. Trimming cost V 5 bases and J 6 bases; bases outside gene matches: 7. Per the germline V gene, CDR1 is MNHNY and CDR2 is SVGAGI (reference sequence). The CDR3 is 16 amino acids.

This sequence joins TRBV23-1 and TRBJ2-7, with 7 bases that match TRBD1. TRBV23-1 is an ORF; its function is uncertain. V shed 5 bases and J 0 bases; nucleotides not matched to a gene: 13. The CDR3 spans 17 residues. As DNA, the CDR3 is TGCGCCAGCAGTTCGATTGACGGGACAGAAAGCTCCTACGAGCAGTACTTC. Residues: CASSSIDGTESSYEQYF.

This chain joins TRBV7-8 and TRBJ2-5; the D gene is possibly TRBD2 (7 bases). Germline lookup yields CDR1 SGHVS and CDR2 FQNEAQ. Trimming pared 0 bases from V and 7 bases from J, leaving 12 bases between. CDR3 length equals 14 residues. The CDR3 is CASSLARGGVTQYF. The DNA of the CDR3 is TGTGCCAGCAGCTTAGCCAGGGGAGGGGTGACCCAGTACTTC.

The chain recombines TRBV7-9 with TRBJ2-5; D is perhaps TRBD1 (6 bases). V was trimmed by 7 bases and J by 3 bases, leaving 12 bases between them. The CDR3 covers 13 residues. Per the germline V gene, CDR1 is SEHNR and CDR2 is FQNEAQ (reference sequence). The CDR3 loop is CASTGTFKETQYF. The CDR3 nucleotides read TGTGCCAGCACCGGGACATTTAAAGAGACCCAGTACTTC.

CDR3 sequence: CASSLGILASTDTQYF. The DNA of the CDR3 is TGTGCCAGCAGCTTAGGTATACTAGCGAGCACAGATACGCAGTATTTT. This sequence joins TRBV7-3 and TRBJ2-3; 7 positions match TRBD2. The CDR3 runs to 16 residues. V was clipped by 2 bases and J by 0 bases; unmatched bases: 5. The germline gives CDR1 SGHTA, CDR2 FQGTGA.

The chain carries TRBV28 and TRBJ2-7, with 9 bases identical to TRBD2. With 5 bases clipped from V and 5 bases from J, the junction kept 7 bases outside the gene matches. The CDR3 is made up of 14 amino acids. Germline V gene data show CDR1 as MDHEN and CDR2 as SYDVKM. CDR3 sequence (DNA): TGTGCCAGCAGTCCCCTAGCGGGGATCCACGAGCAGTACTTC. Amino acids: CASSPLAGIHEQYF.

The V and J genes are TRBV5-1 and TRBJ2-7; 9 nucleotides align to TRBD2. Germline-derived CDR1 and CDR2 are SGHRS and YFSETQ. J gave up 4 bases and V 2 bases, and 4 bases lay outside the gene matches. This CDR3 is 14 amino acids long. This CDR3 reads CASSFGSGGYEQYF. In DNA form, the CDR3 reads TGCGCCAGCAGCTTCGGTAGCGGGGGTTACGAGCAGTACTTC. The full variable domain, completed using reference TRBV5-1 and TRBJ2-7, is KAGVTQTPRYLIKTRGQQVTLSCSPISGHRSVSWYQQTPGQGLQFLFEYFSETQRNKGNFPGRFSGRQFSNSRSEMNVSTLELGDSALYLCASSFGSGGYEQYFGPGTRLTVT.